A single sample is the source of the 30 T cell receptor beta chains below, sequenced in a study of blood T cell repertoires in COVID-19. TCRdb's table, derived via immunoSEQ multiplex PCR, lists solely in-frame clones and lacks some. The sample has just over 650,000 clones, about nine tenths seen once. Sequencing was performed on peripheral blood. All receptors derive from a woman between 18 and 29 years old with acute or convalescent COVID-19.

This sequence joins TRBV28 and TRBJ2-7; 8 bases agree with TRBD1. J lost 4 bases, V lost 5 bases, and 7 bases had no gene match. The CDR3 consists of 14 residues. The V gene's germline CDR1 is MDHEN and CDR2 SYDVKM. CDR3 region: CASSTPTGVYEQYF. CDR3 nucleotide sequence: TGTGCCAGCAGTACCCCGACAGGGGTGTACGAGCAGTACTTC.

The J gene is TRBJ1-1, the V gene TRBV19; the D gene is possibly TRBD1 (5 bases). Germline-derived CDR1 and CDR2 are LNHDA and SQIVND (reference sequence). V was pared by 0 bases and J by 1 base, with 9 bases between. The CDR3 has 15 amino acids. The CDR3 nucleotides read TGTGCCAGTAGTATAGATCAAACAGGGAACACTGAAGCTTTCTTT. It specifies CASSIDQTGNTEAFF.

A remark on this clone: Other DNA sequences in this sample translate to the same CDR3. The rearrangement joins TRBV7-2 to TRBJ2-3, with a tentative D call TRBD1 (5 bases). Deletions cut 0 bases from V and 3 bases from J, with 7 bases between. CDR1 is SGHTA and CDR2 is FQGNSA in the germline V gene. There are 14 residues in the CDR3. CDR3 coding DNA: TGTGCCAGCAGCTTAGCGGGGCCGACAGATACGCAGTATTTT. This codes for CASSLAGPTDTQYF.

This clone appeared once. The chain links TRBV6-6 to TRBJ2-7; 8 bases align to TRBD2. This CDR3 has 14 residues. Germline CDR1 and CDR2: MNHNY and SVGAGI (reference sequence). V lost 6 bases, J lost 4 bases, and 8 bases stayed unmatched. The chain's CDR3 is CASRDFSGEYEQYF. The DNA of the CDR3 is TGTGCCAGCAGGGATTTTAGCGGGGAATACGAGCAGTACTTC.

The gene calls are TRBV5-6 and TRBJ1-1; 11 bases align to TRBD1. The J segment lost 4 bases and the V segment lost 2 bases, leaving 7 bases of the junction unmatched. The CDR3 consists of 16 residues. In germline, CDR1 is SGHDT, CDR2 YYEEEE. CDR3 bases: TGTGCCAGCAGCTTCGGACAGGGGGCTTTTAGCACTGAAGCTTTCTTT. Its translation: CASSFGQGAFSTEAFF.

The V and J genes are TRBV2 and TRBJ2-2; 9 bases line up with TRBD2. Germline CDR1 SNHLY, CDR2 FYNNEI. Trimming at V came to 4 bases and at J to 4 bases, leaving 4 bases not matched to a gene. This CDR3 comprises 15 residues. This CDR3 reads CASSAAGGPTGELFF. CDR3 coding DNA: TGTGCCAGCAGTGCAGCGGGGGGACCCACCGGGGAGCTGTTTTTT.

CDR3 in DNA: TGTGCCACCAGTGTCGGACAGGGGGCTTTTGATGAGCAGTTCTTC. It specifies CATSVGQGAFDEQFF. The rearrangement joins TRBV24-1 to TRBJ2-1; 11 bases map to TRBD1. The ends lost 5 bases at V and 8 bases at J; junction bases unmatched: 7. CDR1 is KGHDR, CDR2 SFDVKD, per germline. The CDR3 consists of 15 residues.

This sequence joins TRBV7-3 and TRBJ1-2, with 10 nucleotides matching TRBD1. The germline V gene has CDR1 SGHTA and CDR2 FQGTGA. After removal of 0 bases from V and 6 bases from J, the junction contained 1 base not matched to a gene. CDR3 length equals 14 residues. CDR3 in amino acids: CASSLTGTGDGYTF. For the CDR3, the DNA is TGTGCCAGCAGCTTAACCGGGACAGGGGATGGCTACACCTTC. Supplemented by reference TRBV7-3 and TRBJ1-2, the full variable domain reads GAGVSQTPSNKVTEKGKYVELRCDPISGHTALYWYRQSLGQGPEFLIYFQGTGAADDSGLPNDRFFAVRPEGSVSTLKIQRTERGDSAVYLCASSLTGTGDGYTFGSGTRLTVV.

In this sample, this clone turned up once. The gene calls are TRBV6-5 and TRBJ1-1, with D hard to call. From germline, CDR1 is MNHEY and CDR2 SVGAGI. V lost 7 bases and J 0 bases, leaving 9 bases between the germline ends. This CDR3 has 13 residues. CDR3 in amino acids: CASKSVMNTEAFF. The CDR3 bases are TGTGCCAGCAAGTCGGTCATGAACACTGAAGCTTTCTTT.

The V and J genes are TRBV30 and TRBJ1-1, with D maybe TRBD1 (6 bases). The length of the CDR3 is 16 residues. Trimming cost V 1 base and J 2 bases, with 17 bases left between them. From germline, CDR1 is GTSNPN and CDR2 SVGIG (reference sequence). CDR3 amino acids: CAWSGLQGFGNTEAFF. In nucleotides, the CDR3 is TGTGCCTGGAGTGGACTACAGGGATTCGGAAACACTGAAGCTTTCTTT.

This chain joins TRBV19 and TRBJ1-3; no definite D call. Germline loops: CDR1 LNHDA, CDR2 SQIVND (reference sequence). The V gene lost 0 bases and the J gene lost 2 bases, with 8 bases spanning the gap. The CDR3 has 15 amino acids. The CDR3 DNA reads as TGTGCCAGTAGTATAGAAGGAGCCGCTGGAAACACCATATATTTT. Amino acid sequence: CASSIEGAAGNTIYF.

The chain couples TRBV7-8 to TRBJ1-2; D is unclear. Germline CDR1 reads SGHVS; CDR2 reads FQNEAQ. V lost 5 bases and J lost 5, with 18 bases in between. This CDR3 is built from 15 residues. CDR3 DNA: TGTGCCAGCAGCCCCCGAGGGTCTTCAGGATATGGCTACACCTTC. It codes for CASSPRGSSGYGYTF.

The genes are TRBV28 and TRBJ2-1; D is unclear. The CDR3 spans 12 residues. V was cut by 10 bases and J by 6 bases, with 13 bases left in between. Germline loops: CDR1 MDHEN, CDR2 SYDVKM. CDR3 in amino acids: CATEPYRNEQFF. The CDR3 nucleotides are TGTGCCACCGAGCCTTATCGCAATGAGCAGTTCTTC. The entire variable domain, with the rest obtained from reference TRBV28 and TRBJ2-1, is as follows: DVKVTQSSRYLVKRTGEKVFLECVQDMDHENMFWYRQDPGLGLRLIYFSYDVKMKEKGDIPEGYSVSREKKERFSLILESASTNQTSMYLCATEPYRNEQFFGPGTRLTVL.

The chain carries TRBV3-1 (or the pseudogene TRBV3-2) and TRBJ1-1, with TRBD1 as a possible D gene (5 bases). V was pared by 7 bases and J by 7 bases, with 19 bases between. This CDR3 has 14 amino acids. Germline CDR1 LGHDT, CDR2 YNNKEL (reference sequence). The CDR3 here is CASKSGQGENEAFF. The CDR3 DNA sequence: TGTGCCAGCAAGAGCGGGCAGGGCGAGAATGAAGCTTTCTTT.

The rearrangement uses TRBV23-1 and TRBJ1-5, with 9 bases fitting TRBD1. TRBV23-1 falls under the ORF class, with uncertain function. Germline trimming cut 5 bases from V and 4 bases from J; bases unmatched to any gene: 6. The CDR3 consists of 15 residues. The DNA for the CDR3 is TGCGCCAGCAGTTTTACAGGGGGCAGGAATCAGCCCCAGCATTTT. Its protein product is CASSFTGGRNQPQHF.

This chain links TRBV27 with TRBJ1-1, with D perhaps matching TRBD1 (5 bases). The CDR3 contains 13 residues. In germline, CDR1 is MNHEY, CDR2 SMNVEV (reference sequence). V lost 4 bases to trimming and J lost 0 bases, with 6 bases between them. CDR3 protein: CASSWGVNTEAFF. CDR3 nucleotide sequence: TGTGCCAGCAGTTGGGGGGTGAACACTGAAGCTTTCTTT.

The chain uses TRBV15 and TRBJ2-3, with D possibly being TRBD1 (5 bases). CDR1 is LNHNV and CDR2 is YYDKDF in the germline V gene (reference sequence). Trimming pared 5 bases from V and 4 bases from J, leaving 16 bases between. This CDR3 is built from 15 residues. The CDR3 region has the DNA TGTGCCACCAGCCCACGCCAGGGTGATGCAGATACGCAGTATTTT. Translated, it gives CATSPRQGDADTQYF.

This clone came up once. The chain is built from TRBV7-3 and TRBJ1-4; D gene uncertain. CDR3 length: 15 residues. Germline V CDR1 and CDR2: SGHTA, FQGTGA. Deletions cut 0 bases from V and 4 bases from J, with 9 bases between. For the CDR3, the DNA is TGTGCCAGCAGCTTAACTGGAGGCAGTAATGAAAAACTGTTTTTT. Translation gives CASSLTGGSNEKLFF.

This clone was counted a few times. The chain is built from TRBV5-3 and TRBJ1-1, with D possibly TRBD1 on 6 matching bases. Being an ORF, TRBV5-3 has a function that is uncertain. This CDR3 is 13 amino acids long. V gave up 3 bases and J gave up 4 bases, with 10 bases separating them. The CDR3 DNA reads TGTGCCAGAAGCTGGACAGTCCCCACTGAAGCTTTCTTT. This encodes CARSWTVPTEAFF.

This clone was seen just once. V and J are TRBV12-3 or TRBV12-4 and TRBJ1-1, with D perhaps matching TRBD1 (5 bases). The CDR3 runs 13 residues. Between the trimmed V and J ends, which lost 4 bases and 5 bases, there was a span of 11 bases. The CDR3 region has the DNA TGTGCCAGCAGTTACGGCCGACAGACTGAAGCTTTCTTT. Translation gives CASSYGRQTEAFF.

The CDR3 loop reads CASSQERIWEAERSSYNSPLHF. The CDR3 DNA is TGTGCCAGCAGCCAAGAACGAATTTGGGAAGCGGAGCGGAGCTCCTATAATTCACCCCTCCACTTT. This sequence joins TRBV3-1 (or the pseudogene TRBV3-2) and TRBJ1-6, with D unresolved. Per the germline V gene, CDR1 is LGHDT and CDR2 is YNNKEL (reference sequence). Between the trimmed V and J ends, which lost 0 bases and 0 bases, there was a span of 24 bases. CDR3 length equals 22 residues.

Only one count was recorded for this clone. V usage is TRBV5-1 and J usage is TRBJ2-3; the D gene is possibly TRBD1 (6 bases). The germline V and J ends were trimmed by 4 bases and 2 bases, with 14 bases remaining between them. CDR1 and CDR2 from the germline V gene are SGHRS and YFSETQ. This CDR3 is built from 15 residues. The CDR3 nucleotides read TGCGCCAGCAGCCCCCCCGGACAGCTCACAGATACGCAGTATTTT. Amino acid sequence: CASSPPGQLTDTQYF. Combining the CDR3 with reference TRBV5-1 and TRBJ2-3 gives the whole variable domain KAGVTQTPRYLIKTRGQQVTLSCSPISGHRSVSWYQQTPGQGLQFLFEYFSETQRNKGNFPGRFSGRQFSNSRSEMNVSTLELGDSALYLCASSPPGQLTDTQYFGPGTRLTVL.

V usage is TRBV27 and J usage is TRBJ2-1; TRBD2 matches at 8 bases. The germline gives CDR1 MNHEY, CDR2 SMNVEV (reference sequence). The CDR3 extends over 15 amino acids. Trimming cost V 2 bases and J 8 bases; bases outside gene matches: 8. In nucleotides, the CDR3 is TGTGCCAGCAGTTTAACGGGGGGGGCCTCATATGAGCAGTTCTTC. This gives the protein CASSLTGGASYEQFF.

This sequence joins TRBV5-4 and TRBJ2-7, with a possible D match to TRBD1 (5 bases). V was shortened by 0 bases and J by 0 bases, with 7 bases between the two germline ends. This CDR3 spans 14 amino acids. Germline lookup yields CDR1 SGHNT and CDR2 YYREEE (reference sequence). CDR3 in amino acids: CASSLDRNSYEQYF. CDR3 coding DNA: TGTGCCAGCAGCTTGGACAGGAACTCCTACGAGCAGTACTTC.

The CDR3 DNA follows: TGCGCCAGCAGCCATGAGAACGGACAATTTCTTGGCTACACCTTC. It encodes CASSHENGQFLGYTF. The chain carries TRBV4-1 and TRBJ1-2; D might be TRBD1 (5 bases). Trimming removed 3 bases from V and 7 bases from J, with 18 bases in between. Per germline, CDR1 MGHRA and CDR2 YSYEKL. The CDR3 has 15 residues.

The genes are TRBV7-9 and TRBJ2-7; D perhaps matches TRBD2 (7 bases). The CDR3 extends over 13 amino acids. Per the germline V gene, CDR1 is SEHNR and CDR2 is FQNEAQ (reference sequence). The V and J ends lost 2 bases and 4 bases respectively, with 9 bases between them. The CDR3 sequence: CASSLRGAYEQYF. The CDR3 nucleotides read TGTGCCAGCAGCTTACGGGGGGCTTACGAGCAGTACTTC.

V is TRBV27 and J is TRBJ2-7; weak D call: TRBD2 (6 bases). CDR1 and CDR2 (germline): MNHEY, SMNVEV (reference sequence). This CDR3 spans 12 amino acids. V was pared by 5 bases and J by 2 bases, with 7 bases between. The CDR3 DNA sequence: TGTGCCAGCAGTGGCGGGACCTACGAGCAGTACTTC. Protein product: CASSGGTYEQYF.

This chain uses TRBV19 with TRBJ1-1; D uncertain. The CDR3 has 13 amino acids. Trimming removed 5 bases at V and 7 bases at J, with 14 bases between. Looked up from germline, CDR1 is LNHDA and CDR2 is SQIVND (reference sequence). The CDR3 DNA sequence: TGTGCCAGTAGTCCTACGATGACGGGTGAAGCTTTCTTT. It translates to CASSPTMTGEAFF.

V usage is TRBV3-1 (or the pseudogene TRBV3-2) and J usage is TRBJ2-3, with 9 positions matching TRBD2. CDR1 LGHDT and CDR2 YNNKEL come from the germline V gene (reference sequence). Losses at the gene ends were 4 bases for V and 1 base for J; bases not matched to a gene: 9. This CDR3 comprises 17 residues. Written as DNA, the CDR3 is TGTGCCAGCAGCCGAGCCCAGGCTAGCGGGGGCACAGATACGCAGTATTTT. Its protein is CASSRAQASGGTDTQYF.

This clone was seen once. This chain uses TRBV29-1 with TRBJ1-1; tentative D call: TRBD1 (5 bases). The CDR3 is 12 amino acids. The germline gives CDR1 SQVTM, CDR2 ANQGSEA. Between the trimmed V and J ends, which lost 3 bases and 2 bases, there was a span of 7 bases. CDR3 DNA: TGCAGCGTTGATAGGACAAACACTGAAGCTTTCTTT. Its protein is CSVDRTNTEAFF.